The rows below give T cell receptor beta chains drawn from one sample of a study of graft-versus-host responses after intestinal transplantation. Sequenced by immunoSEQ multiplex PCR; TCRdb stores in-frame clones only, minus some. This sample has fewer than 110,000 clones, with approximately 86% found just once. Antigens of these TCRs are unknown. The material was unstimulated CD4+ T cells sorted from spleen or lymph node cells, obtained before transplant. These receptors all come from a human donor who was the organ donor for an intestinal transplant. Each CDR3 is given with its conserved first and last residue. The D gene is left open where the match is weak. Expanded clones get a size class; other rows say once, few or many, or leave the size out.

clone size,D gene,J gene,V gene,CDR3 DNA,CDR3 protein
.,TRBD1,TRBJ2-7,TRBV5-1,TGCGCCAGCAGCTTGGGCCTCCGGGACAGGGGTGTCCTCTACGAGCAGTACTTC,CASSLGLRDRGVLYEQYF
.,TRBD1,TRBJ2-1,TRBV5-4,TGTGCCAGCAGCCCAGACAGGGGGGGCGAGCAGTTCTTC,CASSPDRGGEQFF
.,.,TRBJ2-4,TRBV7-2,TGTGCCAGCAGCTTAGGATTAATAGCCAAAAACATTCAGTACTTC,CASSLGLIAKNIQYF
.,.,TRBJ1-6,TRBV10-2,TGCGCCAGCTATCTGGGGGCGAATTCACCCCTCCACTTT,CASYLGANSPLHF
.,TRBD1,TRBJ1-2,TRBV6-1,TGTGCCAGCAGTAGCGGGACAGGGTACGGCTATGGCTACACCTTC,CASSSGTGYGYGYTF
.,.,TRBJ1-2,TRBV7-9,TGTGCCAGCAGTCCCGGGGCCACGGGGGGCTATGGCTACACCTTC,CASSPGATGGYGYTF
.,TRBD2,TRBJ2-7,TRBV29-1,TGCAGCGTTGATGGGCTAGCGGGAACTTCGGAGCAGTACTTC,CSVDGLAGTSEQYF
.,TRBD1,TRBJ2-3,TRBV23-1,TGCGCCAGCAGTACACCGGGACAGGGAGTTGATACGCAGTATTTT,CASSTPGQGVDTQYF
few,TRBD1,TRBJ1-1,TRBV5-1,TGCGCCAGCAGCTCAGGACAGGGGAACACTGAAGCTTTCTTT,CASSSGQGNTEAFF
.,.,TRBJ2-7,TRBV7-3,TGTGCCAGCAGCTCCTACTACTCCTACGAGCAGTACTTC,CASSSYYSYEQYF
once,.,TRBJ1-1,TRBV29-1,TGCAGCGTACACAAGACCATGAACACTGAAGCTTTCTTT,CSVHKTMNTEAFF
.,.,TRBJ2-7,TRBV5-4,TGTGCCAGCAGCTCACCGGGACCCAAGGCCGAGCAGTACTTC,CASSSPGPKAEQYF
.,.,TRBJ2-2,TRBV27,TGTGCCAGCAGTTTAAAGGGGAAGTTAGGCGGGGAGCTGTTTTTT,CASSLKGKLGGELFF
.,TRBD1,TRBJ2-3,TRBV5-1,TGCGCCAGCAGCACGGGACAGTCCACAGATACGCAGTATTTT,CASSTGQSTDTQYF
.,TRBD2,TRBJ2-3,TRBV5-1,TGCGCCAGCAGCTGGGGCCAGCGGGGGGGCCTTGGCCGTGAAACGCAGTATTTT,CASSWGQRGGLGRETQYF
.,.,TRBJ2-1,TRBV5-1,TGCGCCAGCAGCTTGGGGGGGCCCTACAATGAGCAGTTCTTC,CASSLGGPYNEQFF
.,.,TRBJ1-2,TRBV28,TGTGCCAGCAGTTTGTCCGCGACACCTAATAACTATGGCTACACCTTC,CASSLSATPNNYGYTF
.,.,TRBJ1-1,TRBV6-5,TGTGCCAGCAGTTACCAACAGGGTCGAGGCACTGAAGCTTTCTTT,CASSYQQGRGTEAFF
.,.,TRBJ1-3,TRBV5-1,TGCGCCAGCAGCTTGGGCACTGGAAACACCATATATTTT,CASSLGTGNTIYF
.,.,TRBJ2-7,TRBV10-3,TGTGCCATCAGTGAGAGGAACGAGCAGTACTTC,CAISERNEQYF
few,.,TRBJ2-7,TRBV7-9,TGTGCCAGCAGCTGGGACGCGGGGGAGCAGTACTTC,CASSWDAGEQYF
.,.,TRBJ1-1,TRBV6-6,TGTGCCAGCAGTACAACGGACCCCGAAGCTTTCTTT,CASSTTDPEAFF
few,TRBD1,TRBJ1-2,TRBV29-1,TGCAGCGTCGCCTCCGGGACAGATTATGGCTACACCTTC,CSVASGTDYGYTF
.,TRBD2,TRBJ2-3,TRBV2,TGTGCCAGCAGCCGTAGCGGGGTCGGCACAGATACGCAGTATTTT,CASSRSGVGTDTQYF
.,.,TRBJ1-1,TRBV30,TGTGCCTGGAGAACGGGGGAAAACACTGAAGCTTTCTTT,CAWRTGENTEAFF
.,.,TRBJ2-1,TRBV5-1,TGCGCCAGCAGCTTGGGCAGTGAATACAATGAGCAGTTCTTC,CASSLGSEYNEQFF
.,.,TRBJ2-2,TRBV27,TGTGCCAGCACCCGGCCAAACACCGGGGAGCTGTTTTTT,CASTRPNTGELFF